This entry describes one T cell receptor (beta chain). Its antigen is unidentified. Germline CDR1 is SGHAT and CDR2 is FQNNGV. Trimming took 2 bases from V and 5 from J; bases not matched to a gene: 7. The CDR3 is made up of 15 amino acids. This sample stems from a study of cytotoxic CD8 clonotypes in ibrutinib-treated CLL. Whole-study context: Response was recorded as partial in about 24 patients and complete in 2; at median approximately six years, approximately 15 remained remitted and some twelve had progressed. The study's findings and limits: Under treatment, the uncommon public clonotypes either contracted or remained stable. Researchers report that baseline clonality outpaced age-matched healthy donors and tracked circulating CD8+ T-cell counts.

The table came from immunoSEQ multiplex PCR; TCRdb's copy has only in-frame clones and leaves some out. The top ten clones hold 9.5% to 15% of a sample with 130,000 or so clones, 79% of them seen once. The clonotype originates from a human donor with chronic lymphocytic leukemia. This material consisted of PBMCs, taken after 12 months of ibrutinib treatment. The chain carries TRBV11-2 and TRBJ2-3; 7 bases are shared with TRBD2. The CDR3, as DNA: TGTGCCAGCAGCTTAAGTGGGAGGGCCGTAGATACGCAGTATTTT. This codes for CASSLSGRAVDTQYF.